This T cell receptor (beta chain) was sequenced during a study of blood T cell repertoires in COVID-19. The CDR3 has 15 amino acids. J gave up 7 bases and V 6 bases, and 8 bases lay outside the gene matches. Germline V gene lookup returns CDR1 LGHNT and CDR2 FRNRAP. Method: immunoSEQ multiplex PCR; TCRdb's copy keeps in-frame clones and lacks some. Of about 270,000 clones detected, about 91% appear once; the ten largest clones hold 2.8%. The sequenced sample consisted of PBMCs or T cells enriched from blood (not recorded which). The V gene is TRBV12-5, the J gene TRBJ2-1; 11 bases line up with TRBD2. This TCR came from a middle-aged man who had been exposed to COVID-19. The CDR3 DNA is TGTGCTAGTGGCTTAGCGGGAGGGCCGGGGAATGAGCAGTTCTTC. It is translated as CASGLAGGPGNEQFF.